These 27 T cell receptor beta chains share one sample of origin, sequenced in a study of CD8+CD57+ T cells in acquired aplastic anemia. For CDR3 and TCR beta VDJ profiling, genomic DNA was the template used. TCRdb called the reads again in MiXCR, with one record for every CDR3 protein. Of about 180,000 distinct CDR3 sequences listed, about 47% are singletons. Sequenced material: sorted CD4+, CD8+, or CD8+CD57+ T cells (not recorded which) from PBMCs. Every receptor here comes from a human donor in good health.

This clonotype was counted at least ten times. The chain couples TRBV24-1 to TRBJ1-2; D may be TRBD1 (5 bases). Trimming removed 6 bases from V and 6 bases from J, with 16 bases in between. Germline V gene lookup returns CDR1 KGHDR and CDR2 SFDVKD. This CDR3 is 14 amino acids long. Written as DNA, the CDR3 is TGTGCCACCAGTCAGGGAGTCGGGTTTGATGGCTACACCTTC. It specifies CATSQGVGFDGYTF.

J is TRBJ1-1 and V is TRBV11-2; D uncertain. Germline CDR1 and CDR2: SGHAT and FQNNGV. The CDR3 is 13 amino acids. V gave up 1 base and J gave up 7 bases, with 10 bases separating them. CDR3 protein: CASSLGGGSEAFF. In nucleotides, the CDR3 is TGTGCCAGCAGCTTAGGTGGAGGGAGTGAAGCTTTCTTT.

The chain couples TRBV7-8 to TRBJ2-3; no definite D call. Germline CDR1 and CDR2: SGHVS and FQNEAQ. The CDR3 contains 14 residues. V shed 6 bases and J shed 1 base, with 11 bases lying between them. CDR3 sequence reads: CASRQNTGTDTQYF. CDR3 coding DNA: TGTGCCAGCAGGCAAAACACAGGCACAGATACGCAGTATTTT.

The chain employs TRBV5-5 and TRBJ1-2; TRBD1 is a possible D gene (5 bases). V was trimmed by 0 bases and J by 3 bases, leaving 12 bases between them. This CDR3 has 15 residues. The germline V gene has CDR1 SGHKS and CDR2 YYEKEE (reference sequence). CDR3 DNA: TGTGCCAGCAGCTTGGATCATCAGGGTTACTATGGCTACACCTTC. Protein sequence: CASSLDHQGYYGYTF.

This clonotype was seen a handful of times. Since a much larger clone is just one base distant, this may be a read error. V usage is TRBV7-3 and J usage is TRBJ2-3; 8 bases map to TRBD2. CDR3 length: 15 amino acids. Germline-derived CDR1 and CDR2 are SGHTA and FQGTGA. V gave up 2 bases and J gave up 1 base; unmatched junction bases: 2. The CDR3 DNA is TGTGCCAGCAGCTTATACGGGGGGGGCACAGATACGCAGTATTTT. Encoded protein: CASSLYGGGTDTQYF.

A few counts support this clonotype. The CDR3 loop is CAWSVAENQPQHF. CDR3 nucleotides: TGTGCCTGGAGTGTAGCGGAGAATCAGCCCCAGCATTTT. J is TRBJ1-5 and V is TRBV30; D unresolved. Trimming cost V 0 bases and J 4 bases, with 7 bases left between them. The length of the CDR3 is 13 residues. CDR1 and CDR2 from the germline V gene are GTSNPN and SVGIG (reference sequence).

Notes on this clonotype: Being one base from a much bigger clone, this may be a read error. The CDR3 bases are TGTGCCAGCAGTCCCCACAGGGGGCGCGTCACCGGGGAGCTGTTTTTT. Its protein product is CASSPHRGRVTGELFF. The chain couples TRBV12-3 or TRBV12-4 to TRBJ2-2; 9 bases agree with TRBD1. This CDR3 contains 16 residues. Germline trimming cut 5 bases from V and 4 bases from J; bases unmatched to any gene: 8.

V and J are TRBV7-2 and TRBJ2-3; D is unclear. This CDR3 spans 14 amino acids. Trimming cost V 3 bases and J 5 bases, with 12 bases left between them. CDR1 is SGHTA, CDR2 FQGNSA, per germline. The CDR3: CASSFVPGGDTQYF. The CDR3 DNA is TGTGCCAGCAGCTTTGTCCCAGGCGGAGATACGCAGTATTTT.

This clonotype appeared once. At one end, the junction sequence differs from germline, possibly due to a read error. The J gene is TRBJ1-1, the V gene TRBV6-1; D is unresolved. The germline V gene encodes CDR1 MNHNS and CDR2 SASEGT. The CDR3 has 13 residues. In DNA form, the CDR3 reads TGTGTCAGCAGTGAAGCCTCGGGCACTGAAGCTTTCTTT. Protein: CVSSEASGTEAFF.

This clonotype was counted many times. The V gene is TRBV9, the J gene TRBJ2-1; a weak D match, TRBD2 (6 bases). The germline CDR1 and CDR2 sequences are SGDLS and YYNGEE. V was clipped by 4 bases and J by 6 bases, with 14 bases between them. This CDR3 contains 14 residues. The CDR3 loop reads CASSTGLLTNEQFF. In DNA form, the CDR3 reads TGTGCCAGCAGCACAGGACTACTGACCAATGAGCAGTTCTTC. Filled out from reference TRBV9 and TRBJ2-1, the complete variable domain reads DSGVTQTPKHLITATGQRVTLRCSPRSGDLSVYWYQQSLDQGLQFLIQYYNGEERAKGNILERFSAQQFPDLHSELNLSSLELGDSALYFCASSTGLLTNEQFFGPGTRLTVL.

A word on this clonotype: One junction end does not reproduce the germline sequence, and a read error may be involved. This sequence joins TRBV2 and TRBJ2-1; TRBD2 matches 14 bases. Per the germline V gene, CDR1 is SNHLY and CDR2 is FYNNEI. The length of the CDR3 is 15 residues. CDR3 nucleotide sequence: TGTGCCAGCAGAGATCCTGGGACTAGCGGGGGCCCAACAATCTTC. This translates into CASRDPGTSGGPTIF.

Only a few counts were recorded for this clonotype. The chain links TRBV6-2 or TRBV6-3 to TRBJ1-1, with a weak D call TRBD1 (5 bases). The V and J ends lost 0 bases and 5 bases respectively, with 16 bases between them. The CDR3 contains 16 residues. The germline V gene encodes CDR1 MNHEY and CDR2 SVGEGT. Written as DNA, the CDR3 is TGTGCCAGCAGTTACTCTCCGCTGACAGTCGAGACTGAAGCTTTCTTT. Encoded protein: CASSYSPLTVETEAFF.

The chain is built from TRBV2 and TRBJ2-7, with D perhaps matching TRBD1 (6 bases). The germline V gene encodes CDR1 SNHLY and CDR2 FYNNEI. V shed 6 bases and J shed 0 bases, with 15 bases lying between them. CDR3 size: 15 residues. The CDR3 protein is CASSQPGQHSYEQYF. The CDR3 nucleotides are TGTGCCAGCAGCCAACCGGGACAACACTCCTACGAGCAGTACTTC.

This clonotype occurred many times. This chain links TRBV12-3 or TRBV12-4 with TRBJ2-7; the match to TRBD2 covers 10 bases. Trimming at V came to 5 bases and at J to 0 bases, leaving 4 bases not matched to a gene. CDR3 length: 15 amino acids. CDR3 in amino acids: CASSPTSGVSYEQYF. CDR3 coding DNA: TGTGCCAGCAGTCCAACTAGCGGGGTCTCCTACGAGCAGTACTTC.

CDR3 in amino acids: CASRVGSEQFF. Written as DNA, the CDR3 is TGTGCCAGCAGAGTAGGGAGCGAGCAGTTCTTC. This rearrangement joins TRBV5-4 to TRBJ2-1; TRBD2 might be the D (5 bases). Germline V gene lookup returns CDR1 SGHNT and CDR2 YYREEE (reference sequence). The V gene lost 5 bases and the J gene lost 10 bases, with 10 bases spanning the gap. CDR3 length equals 11 residues.

This clonotype has ten or more counts. The chain has TRBV7-3 and TRBJ2-1, with TRBD1 matching over 9 bases. With V trimmed by 4 bases and J by 4 bases, 2 bases remained unmatched. Germline CDR1 SGHTA, CDR2 FQGTGA. There are 14 residues in the CDR3. Here the CDR3 DNA reads TGTGCCAGCAGCTCCGGGACAGGGTACAATGAGCAGTTCTTC. Protein: CASSSGTGYNEQFF.

This rearrangement joins TRBV7-3 to TRBJ1-6; D is undetermined. This CDR3 spans 13 amino acids. The germline V gene has CDR1 SGHTA and CDR2 FQGTGA. V was shortened by 5 bases and J by 14 bases, with 16 bases between the two germline ends. CDR3: CASSPRTDQALHF. The CDR3 DNA is TGTGCCAGCAGCCCCCGGACGGATCAAGCCCTCCACTTT.

This chain links TRBV5-4 with TRBJ2-7; the match to TRBD2 covers 8 bases. This CDR3 region has 15 residues. Germline V gives CDR1 SGHNT, CDR2 YYREEE (reference sequence). The junction had 6 bases not matched to a gene; V was cut back by 0 bases and J by 4 bases. The CDR3 region has the DNA TGTGCCAGCAGCTTGGGGGTAGCGGGGTTTTACGAGCAGTACTTC. Protein product: CASSLGVAGFYEQYF. The variable domain in full, with the rest retrieved from reference TRBV5-4 and TRBJ2-7, is ETGVTQSPTHLIKTRGQQVTLRCSSQSGHNTVSWYQQALGQGPQFIFQYYREEENGRGNFPPRFSGLQFPNYSSELNVNALELDDSALYLCASSLGVAGFYEQYFGPGTRLTVT.

The chain recombines TRBV11-2 with TRBJ2-7, with a weak D call TRBD1 (5 bases). Germline V gene data show CDR1 as SGHAT and CDR2 as FQNNGV. The CDR3 covers 12 residues. The germline V and J ends were trimmed by 8 bases and 7 bases, with 15 bases remaining between them. This CDR3 is CASDSHSGEQYF. CDR3 bases: TGTGCCAGCGACAGCCACTCAGGGGAGCAGTACTTC.

V gene TRBV7-2 combines with J gene TRBJ2-7; D remains ambiguous. The CDR3 is 12 residues long. V dropped 5 bases and J dropped 3 bases, with 8 bases sitting between them. Per the germline V gene, CDR1 is SGHTA and CDR2 is FQGNSA. CDR3 sequence: CASSRPSYEQYF. CDR3 in DNA: TGTGCCAGCAGCCGACCTAGCTACGAGCAGTACTTC.

Only a few counts were recorded for this clonotype. This chain uses TRBV30 with TRBJ1-3; D gene unclear. The length of the CDR3 is 13 residues. The ends were cut back, 2 bases at V and 2 bases at J, with 7 bases in the middle. Germline V gene sequence: CDR1 GTSNPN, CDR2 SVGIG (reference sequence). In DNA, the CDR3 is TGTGCCTGGAGTAAAAGCCCTGGAAACACCATATATTTT. Translation gives CAWSKSPGNTIYF.

The gene calls are TRBV18 and TRBJ1-2, with 12 bases fitting TRBD1. The V gene end was trimmed by 6 bases and the J gene end by 6 bases; junction bases not matched to a gene: 8. The CDR3 runs to 15 residues. From germline, CDR1 is KGHSH and CDR2 LQKENI. The CDR3 reads CASSPKGTGGDGYTF. CDR3 coding DNA: TGTGCCAGCTCCCCGAAAGGGACAGGGGGCGATGGCTACACCTTC.

In its sample, this clonotype was seen a few times. The CDR3 region has the DNA TGTGCCAGCAGTCCGGACAGCCCAGGGTCCTACGAGCAGTACTTC. As protein: CASSPDSPGSYEQYF. The chain links TRBV2 to TRBJ2-7, with D perhaps TRBD1 (6 bases). This CDR3 has 15 amino acids. Germline CDR1 is SNHLY and CDR2 is FYNNEI. The V end was cut by 5 bases, the J end by 1 base, with 15 bases between.

Concerning this clonotype itself: This may stem from a read error, because a much larger clone lies one nucleotide away. The chain employs TRBV6-1 and TRBJ2-2, with TRBD1 matching over 8 bases. V was pared by 6 bases and J by 10 bases, with 7 bases of the junction left unmatched. Germline lookup yields CDR1 MNHNS and CDR2 SASEGT. This CDR3 spans 13 amino acids. The CDR3 reads CASRGQVGEELFF. Written as DNA, the CDR3 is TGTGCCAGCAGGGGACAGGTTGGCGAGGAGCTGTTTTTT.

The gene calls are TRBV2 and TRBJ1-2, with D hard to call. CDR1 is SNHLY, CDR2 FYNNEI, per germline. This CDR3 has 14 amino acids. Trimming took 7 bases from V and 2 from J, leaving 14 bases between them. The CDR3 coding sequence is TGTGCCAGCAAGAACGAGAGGATCAACTATGGCTACACCTTC. It specifies CASKNERINYGYTF.

This clonotype was counted once. The V call is TRBV12-3 or TRBV12-4, the J call TRBJ1-1; perhaps TRBD1 as D (6 bases). This CDR3 has 17 residues. V shed 8 bases and J shed 0 bases, with 22 bases lying between them. The CDR3 nucleotides read TGTGCCAGCTGTCCGGGGGGCCGGTCACGGCTGAACACTGAAGCTTTCTTT. Its protein product is CASCPGGRSRLNTEAFF.

This clonotype was detected a few times. The chain combines TRBV7-2 with TRBJ1-2; no clear D. The CDR3 consists of 11 residues. Trimming took 3 bases from V and 6 from J, leaving 5 bases between them. Germline values: CDR1 SGHTA, CDR2 FQGNSA. In DNA form, the CDR3 reads TGTGCCAGCAGCTTTATCCATGGCTACACCTTC. This sequence encodes CASSFIHGYTF.